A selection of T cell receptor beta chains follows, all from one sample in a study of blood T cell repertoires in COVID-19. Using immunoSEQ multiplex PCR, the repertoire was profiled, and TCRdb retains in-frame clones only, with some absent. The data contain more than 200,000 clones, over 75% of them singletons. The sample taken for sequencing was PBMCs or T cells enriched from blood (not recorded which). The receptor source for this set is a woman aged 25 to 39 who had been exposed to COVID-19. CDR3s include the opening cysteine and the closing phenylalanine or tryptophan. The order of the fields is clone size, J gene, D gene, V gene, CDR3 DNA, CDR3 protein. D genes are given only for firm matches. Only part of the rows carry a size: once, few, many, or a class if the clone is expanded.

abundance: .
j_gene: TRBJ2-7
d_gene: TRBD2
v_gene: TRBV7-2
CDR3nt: TGTGCCAGCAGCCATTTCGGGGGGTCTGCCTACGAGCAGTACTTC
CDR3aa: CASSHFGGSAYEQYF

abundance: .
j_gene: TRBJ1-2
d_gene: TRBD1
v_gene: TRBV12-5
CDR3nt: TGTGCTAGTGGTTTGAGGACAGGCCTAATCGTTAACTATGGCTACACCTTC
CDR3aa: CASGLRTGLIVNYGYTF

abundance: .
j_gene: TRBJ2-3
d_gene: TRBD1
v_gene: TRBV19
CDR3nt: TGTGCCAGCAGCGACAGGGGGCCTCCCTGGGATCAGTATTTT
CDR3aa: CASSDRGPPWDQYF

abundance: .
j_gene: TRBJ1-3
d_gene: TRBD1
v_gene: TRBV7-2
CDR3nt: TGTGCCAGCAGCTTAGCGCGGACAGGCAGCTCTGGAAACACCATATATTTT
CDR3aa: CASSLARTGSSGNTIYF

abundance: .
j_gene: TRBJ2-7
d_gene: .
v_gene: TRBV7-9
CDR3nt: TGTGCCAGCAGCTTAGAGGACAGCCTCTCCTACGAGCAGTACTTC
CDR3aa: CASSLEDSLSYEQYF

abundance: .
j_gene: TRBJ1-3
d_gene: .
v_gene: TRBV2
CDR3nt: TGTGCCAGCACCAAGGACAGCCGAAACACCATATATTTT
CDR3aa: CASTKDSRNTIYF

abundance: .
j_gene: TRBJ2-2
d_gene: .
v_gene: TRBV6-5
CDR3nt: TGTGCCAGCTGGTCGGCTAGCAATGTACCCGGGGAGCTGTTTTTT
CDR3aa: CASWSASNVPGELFF

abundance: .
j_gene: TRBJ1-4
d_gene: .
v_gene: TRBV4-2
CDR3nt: TGTGCCAGCAGCCAAGATCTGGACTTTAATGAAAAACTGTTTTTT
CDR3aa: CASSQDLDFNEKLFF

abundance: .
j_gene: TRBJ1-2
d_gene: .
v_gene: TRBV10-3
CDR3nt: TGTGCCATCAGTGAAACCGCCCAGGGGAACTATGGCTACACCTTC
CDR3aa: CAISETAQGNYGYTF

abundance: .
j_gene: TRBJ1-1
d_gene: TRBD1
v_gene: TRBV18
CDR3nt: TGTGCCAGCTCACCGGGCGCCGGGACAGGGAACACTGAAGCTTTCTTT
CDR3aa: CASSPGAGTGNTEAFF

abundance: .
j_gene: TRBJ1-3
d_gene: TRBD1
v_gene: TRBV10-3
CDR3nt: TGTGCCATCAGCCCCCCCAGGGGGCGCGTAAACACCATATATTTT
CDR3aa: CAISPPRGRVNTIYF

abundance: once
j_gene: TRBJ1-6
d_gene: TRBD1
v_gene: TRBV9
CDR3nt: TGTGCCAGCACCCGGGACAGCGGACCCCTCCACTTT
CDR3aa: CASTRDSGPLHF

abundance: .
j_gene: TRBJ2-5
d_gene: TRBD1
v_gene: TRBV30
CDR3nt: TGTGCCTGGAGTCCGGGACAGGGGTCTGAGACCCAGTACTTC
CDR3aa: CAWSPGQGSETQYF

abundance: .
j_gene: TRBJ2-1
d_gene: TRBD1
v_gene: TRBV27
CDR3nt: TGTGCCAGCAGCCTGCAGGGCATGTGGGCAGGGGGTTACAATGAGCAGTTCTTC
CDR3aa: CASSLQGMWAGGYNEQFF

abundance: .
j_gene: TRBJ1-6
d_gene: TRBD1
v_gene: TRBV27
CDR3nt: TGTGCCAGCAGTTCTAAAGGGACAGGGTCAGGCTCACCCCTCCACTTT
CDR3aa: CASSSKGTGSGSPLHF

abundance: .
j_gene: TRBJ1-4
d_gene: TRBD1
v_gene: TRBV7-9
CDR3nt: TGTGCCAGCAGCTTAGGCAGGGGGAGTGAAAAACTGTTTTTT
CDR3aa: CASSLGRGSEKLFF